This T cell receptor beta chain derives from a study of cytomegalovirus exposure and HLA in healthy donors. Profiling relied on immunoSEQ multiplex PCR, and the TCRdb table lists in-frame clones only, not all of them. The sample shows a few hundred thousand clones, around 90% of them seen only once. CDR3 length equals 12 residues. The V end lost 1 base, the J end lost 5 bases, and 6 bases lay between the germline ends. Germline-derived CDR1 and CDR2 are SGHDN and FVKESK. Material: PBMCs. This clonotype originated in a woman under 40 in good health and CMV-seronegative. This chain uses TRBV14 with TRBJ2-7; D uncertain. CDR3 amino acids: CASSQAWHEQYF. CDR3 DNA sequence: TGTGCCAGCAGCCAAGCTTGGCACGAGCAGTACTTC.